This TCR beta chain stems from a study of shared clonotypes between healthy human individuals. Looking at the study overall: Researchers assigned three CD4 naive, three CD4 memory, two CD8 naive and one CD8 memory plate to each donor.

Germline-derived CDR1 and CDR2 are ENHRY and SYGVKD. The V segment lost 10 bases and the J segment 5 bases; nucleotides outside the gene matches: 15. The CDR3 has 16 amino acids. Some clones are missing from TCRdb's copy, which holds only in-frame ones; the method was immunoSEQ multiplex PCR. This sample has 2.3 million or so clones, with roughly 93% found just once. Study-level results: Between a handful of donors, naive CD4 clonotypes were shared at a level of about 5%.

In the case of this clone: Its cognate antigen is unknown.

The source material was naive CD4+ T cells from PBMCs. The subset is: CD45RA+ positively selected. V is TRBV10-3 and J is TRBJ2-2; TRBD1 aligns across 8 bases. This TCR was sampled from a young man in good health. Some clones in this sample may be carry-over from other donors' samples. CDR3 loop: CATGQGGYWDTGELFF. Written as DNA, the CDR3 is TGTGCCACCGGACAGGGCGGGTATTGGGATACCGGGGAGCTGTTTTTT.